This is a list of T cell receptor beta chains from one sample in a study of blood T cells in healthy people across ages. TCRdb reprocessed the 5' RACE reads with MiXCR, giving one entry per CDR3 protein. Of 950,000 to 1,200,000 distinct CDR3 sequences in the sample, roughly two fifths are singletons; the top ten hold roughly 13%. The sequenced material came from blood. The receptors stem from a man between 18 and 29 years old in good health. CDR3s include the opening cysteine and the closing phenylalanine or tryptophan. A D gene is named only where the DNA matches it firmly. Size is omitted from some rows. Given values are once, few, many or a class for expanded clones.

J gene	V gene	D gene	clone size	CDR3 protein	CDR3 DNA
TRBJ1-4	TRBV5-1	-	-	CASSLGSGVDKLFF	TGCGCCAGCAGCTTGGGGTCAGGGGTAGACAAACTGTTTTTT
TRBJ1-2	TRBV6-5	TRBD1	-	CASSYSATGGLYGYTF	TGTGCCAGCAGTTACTCGGCGACAGGGGGCCTCTATGGCTACACCTTC
TRBJ2-3	TRBV5-1	-	many	CASSLAGVADTQYF	TGTGCCAGCAGCTTAGCAGGGGTCGCAGATACGCAGTATTTT
TRBJ1-2	TRBV4-1	TRBD1	few	CASSQVDRVHHGYTF	TGCGCCAGCAGCCAAGTCGACAGGGTTCATCATGGCTACACCTTC
TRBJ2-2	TRBV7-9	TRBD2	-	CASSLKAGPGELFF	TGTGCCAGCAGCTTAAAAGCGGGGCCCGGGGAGCTGTTTTTT
TRBJ2-1	TRBV6-2/TRBV6-3	-	-	CASSPSAGYNEQFF	TGTGCCAGCAGCCCCTCAGCAGGATACAATGAGCAGTTCTTC
TRBJ1-2	TRBV9	-	few	CASSEPLKTVDNYGYTF	TGTGCCAGCAGCGAGCCCTTAAAGACAGTCGACAACTATGGCTACACCTTC
TRBJ2-3	TRBV12-3/TRBV12-4	-	-	CASTLDRDTDTDTQYF	TGTGCCAGCACCTTAGACCGGGACACAGACACAGATACGCAGTATTTT
TRBJ2-1	TRBV20-1	-	-	CSARGLMYNEQFF	TGCAGTGCTAGGGGACTTATGTACAATGAGCAGTTCTTC
TRBJ2-7	TRBV6-5	TRBD2	-	CASSTRGDSYEQYF	TGTGCCAGCAGCACCCGGGGGGATAGTTACGAGCAGTACTTC
TRBJ2-2	TRBV7-6	TRBD2	few	CASSLSGGHTGELFF	TGTGCCAGCAGCCTTAGCGGGGGTCACACCGGGGAGCTGTTTTTT
TRBJ1-2	TRBV29-1	TRBD1	-	CSVDMQGANYGYTF	TGCAGCGTTGATATGCAGGGGGCTAACTATGGCTACACCTTC
TRBJ2-1	TRBV4-3	-	-	CASSPDWRSYNEQFF	TGCGCCAGCAGCCCCGACTGGAGATCCTACAATGAGCAGTTCTTC
TRBJ2-7	TRBV7-9	-	few	CASSLQGRYYEQYF	TGTGCCAGCAGCTTACAGGGCCGATACTACGAGCAGTACTTC
TRBJ2-3	TRBV4-1	-	few	CANSQDPRQRTTDTQYF	TGCGCCAACAGCCAAGATCCCCGACAACGAACCACAGATACGCAGTATTTT
TRBJ1-2	TRBV6-2/TRBV6-3	-	-	CASSYGTLDYGYTF	TGTGCCAGCAGTTATGGTACTTTGGATTATGGCTACACCTTC
TRBJ1-1	TRBV6-2/TRBV6-3	TRBD1	-	CASRTAQGVFEAFF	TGTGCCAGCAGAACGGCTCAGGGGGTGTTTGAAGCTTTCTTT
TRBJ2-6	TRBV10-3	-	many	CAISELQPSSGANVLTF	TGTGCCATCAGTGAGCTCCAACCGAGCTCTGGGGCCAACGTCCTGACTTTC
TRBJ2-1	TRBV4-3	TRBD2	-	CASSQVAGGPHNEQFF	TGCGCCAGCAGCCAAGTAGCGGGGGGGCCCCACAATGAGCAGTTCTTC
TRBJ2-3	TRBV28	TRBD1	few	CASSLREVTGIDTQYF	TGTGCCAGCAGTTTACGGGAAGTGACAGGGATCGATACGCAGTATTTT
TRBJ2-1	TRBV12-3/TRBV12-4	TRBD2	few	CASSDRTSVPVLEQFF	TGTGCCAGCAGTGATCGGACTAGCGTGCCCGTCCTTGAGCAGTTCTTC
TRBJ2-2	TRBV4-1	-	-	CASSQVVGGTGELFF	TGCGCCAGCAGCCAAGTAGTAGGAGGGACCGGGGAGCTGTTTTTT
TRBJ1-2	TRBV20-1	TRBD1	few	CSAGPQGGWGYTF	TGCAGTGCTGGACCACAAGGGGGCTGGGGCTACACCTTC
TRBJ2-1	TRBV28	-	few	CASSLPLGDEQFF	TGTGCCAGCAGTTTACCCCTTGGAGATGAGCAGTTCTTC
TRBJ1-2	TRBV20-1	TRBD1	few	CSAPNRGLSNYGYTF	TGCAGTGCTCCTAACAGGGGGCTCTCCAACTATGGCTACACCTTC
TRBJ2-3	TRBV4-3	-	-	CASSRGAETDTQYF	TGCGCCAGCAGCAGGGGGGCCGAGACAGATACGCAGTATTTT
TRBJ2-7	TRBV5-5	-	-	CASSRTAFNGYEQYF	TGTGCCAGCAGCCGGACAGCGTTTAATGGGTACGAGCAGTACTTC
TRBJ2-3	TRBV4-1	TRBD2	-	CASSQGRTSGGTDTQYF	TGCGCCAGCAGCCAAGGCAGGACTAGCGGGGGCACAGATACGCAGTATTTT
TRBJ2-3	TRBV29-1	-	-	CSVEVVLGGPDTQYF	TGCAGTGTTGAAGTTGTCCTCGGAGGGCCAGATACGCAGTATTTT
TRBJ2-7	TRBV20-1	TRBD2	few	CSATKAGGHSYEQYF	TGCAGTGCTACTAAAGCGGGGGGGCACTCCTACGAGCAGTACTTC
TRBJ2-1	TRBV10-3	TRBD2	many	CATGEGNEQFF	TGTGCCACCGGGGAGGGCAATGAGCAGTTCTTC
TRBJ2-5	TRBV3-1	-	-	CASSQDSTEKETQYF	TGTGCCAGCAGCCAAGATAGCACAGAAAAAGAGACCCAGTACTTC
TRBJ1-1	TRBV7-2	-	-	CATRGGLNTEAFF	TGTGCCACCCGGGGAGGGTTGAACACTGAAGCTTTCTTT
TRBJ2-2	TRBV7-7	-	-	CASSASGKGFTGELFF	TGTGCCAGCAGCGCATCAGGGAAGGGTTTCACCGGGGAGCTGTTTTTT
TRBJ2-2	TRBV10-3	TRBD1	-	CAIRGRDSTGELFF	TGTGCCATCAGAGGCAGGGACAGCACCGGGGAGCTGTTTTTT
TRBJ2-3	TRBV12-3/TRBV12-4	-	-	CASSLAMSRFVQYF	TGTGCCAGCAGTTTAGCGATGTCTCGTTTTGTGCAGTATTTT
TRBJ2-6	TRBV11-2	-	-	CAWASGSGANVLTF	TGTGCCTGGGCTTCGGGCTCTGGGGCCAACGTCCTGACTTTC
TRBJ1-2	TRBV7-2	TRBD1	few	CASRNPGQGGNYGYTF	TGTGCCAGCAGAAACCCTGGACAGGGTGGTAACTATGGCTACACCTTC
TRBJ2-5	TRBV5-1	-	few	CASSVGHLSQETQYF	TGCGCCAGCAGCGTGGGACACCTATCACAAGAGACCCAGTACTTC
TRBJ1-5	TRBV20-1	TRBD1	few	CSARVSGTAHF	TGCAGTGCTAGAGTATCAGGGACAGCGCATTTT
TRBJ1-5	TRBV29-1	-	-	CSVGQNQPQHF	TGCAGCGTGGGGCAGAATCAGCCCCAGCATTTT
TRBJ2-5	TRBV7-8	TRBD2	-	CASSPPTSDPSYNEQYF	TGTGCCAGCAGCCCCCCCACTAGCGACCCTTCCTACAATGAGCAGTACTTC
TRBJ1-6	TRBV27	TRBD1	few	CASSLLRQGGDSPLHF	TGTGCCAGCAGTTTATTGCGACAGGGGGGTGATTCACCCCTCCACTTT
TRBJ2-1	TRBV20-1	-	-	CSARAGNPYNEQFF	TGCAGTGCTAGAGCCGGGAACCCCTACAATGAGCAGTTCTTC
TRBJ1-2	TRBV20-1	TRBD1	-	CSASDSSGGSIGYTF	TGCAGTGCTAGTGACTCTTCAGGGGGAAGTATTGGCTACACCTTC
TRBJ2-2	TRBV2	TRBD1	-	CASSETPGGPGELFF	TGTGCCAGCAGTGAGACCCCAGGGGGCCCCGGGGAGCTGTTTTTT
TRBJ1-1	TRBV12-3/TRBV12-4	-	few	CASNKGITEAFF	TGTGCCAGCAATAAAGGGATTACTGAAGCTTTCTTT
TRBJ2-5	TRBV6-2/TRBV6-3	-	few	CASSRGGRLLQETQYF	TGTGCCAGCAGCCGAGGGGGACGACTGTTACAAGAGACCCAGTACTTC
TRBJ2-3	TRBV2	TRBD2	-	CASCSSGGGTDTQYF	TGTGCCAGCTGCTCTAGCGGGGGGGGAACAGATACGCAGTATTTT
TRBJ2-1	TRBV27	-	few	CASSFTGGRYNEQFF	TGTGCCAGCAGTTTTACCGGGGGCCGTTACAATGAGCAGTTCTTC